Below are 16 T cell receptor beta chains sequenced from a single sample in a study of technical replicates of blood from a few donors (TCRdb year 2017). The library was prepared using the immunoSEQ multiplex PCR assay. This is the immuneACCESS table as TCRdb keeps it, with only in-frame sequences that have V and J called. A part of the clones is gone; compared with another copy, unresolved V genes explain less than half, and the rest is unexplained. This sample comprises some 73,000 clones, more than 90% of them detected only once. The ten largest clonotypes hold approximately 5% of the sample. Sequenced input: PBMCs. Receptors originate from a human donor in good health. Some clones in this sample may be carry-over from other donors' samples.

The genes are TRBV7-6 and TRBJ2-1, with 7 bases matching TRBD2. The CDR3 spans 15 residues. The J segment lost 1 base and the V segment lost 6 bases, leaving 6 bases of the junction unmatched. CDR1 SGHVS and CDR2 FNYEAQ come from the germline V gene. The CDR3 loop reads CASSSTSPSYNEQFF. The CDR3 DNA reads TGTGCCAGCAGTTCGACTAGCCCATCCTACAATGAGCAGTTCTTC.

The V gene is TRBV5-1, the J gene TRBJ2-5; the D is unclear. Per germline, CDR1 SGHRS and CDR2 YFSETQ. Trimming stripped 3 bases from V and 5 bases from J, with 5 bases between. CDR3 size: 11 residues. The CDR3 bases are TGCGCCAGCAGCTCCTCCGAGACCCAGTACTTC. This codes for CASSSSETQYF.

The chain joins TRBV19 to TRBJ2-1; 11 nucleotides line up with TRBD2. The CDR3 consists of 15 residues. The germline V gene has CDR1 LNHDA and CDR2 SQIVND (reference sequence). Trimming removed 3 bases from V and 8 bases from J; junction bases left unmatched: 6. CDR3 in amino acids: CASSILSGGGYEQFF. Written as DNA, the CDR3 is TGTGCCAGTAGTATCCTTAGCGGGGGGGGGTATGAGCAGTTCTTC.

This chain connects TRBV7-2 to TRBJ1-1, with a weak D call TRBD1 (6 bases). The CDR3 length is 13 residues. Germline CDR1 and CDR2: SGHTA and FQGNSA. Trimming stripped 5 bases from V and 6 bases from J, with 13 bases between. The CDR3 region is CASSPSGGSEAFF. In DNA, the CDR3 is TGTGCCAGCAGCCCGTCGGGGGGCTCTGAAGCTTTCTTT.

This clone was detected a few times. The rearrangement links TRBV21-1 to TRBJ2-3; TRBD2, as called in the table, went unchecked against the DNA. TRBV21-1 is given as a pseudogene. This CDR3 comprises 17 residues. The CDR3 DNA reads as TGTGCCAGCCTCGGTGGCGGACTAGCGGGGTGCACAGATACGCAGTATTTT. Translated, it gives CASLGGGLAGCTDTQYF.

The chain couples TRBV9 to TRBJ2-3, with D hard to call. The CDR3 totals 16 residues. Germline V gene lookup returns CDR1 SGDLS and CDR2 YYNGEE. The ends were cut back, 0 bases at V and 2 bases at J, with 13 bases in the middle. CDR3: CASSVDPTVSTDTQYF. The CDR3, as DNA: TGTGCCAGCAGCGTAGACCCTACAGTCTCCACAGATACGCAGTATTTT.

V usage is TRBV5-1 and J usage is TRBJ1-2, with D perhaps matching TRBD1 (5 bases). This CDR3 spans 14 amino acids. Deletions cut 2 bases from V and 7 bases from J, with 15 bases between. The germline V gene encodes CDR1 SGHRS and CDR2 YFSETQ. The chain's CDR3 is CASSFETAAGGYTF. CDR3 DNA sequence: TGCGCCAGCAGCTTTGAGACAGCAGCAGGTGGCTACACCTTC.

V gene TRBV7-3 combines with J gene TRBJ2-3; D not certain. Trimming stripped 0 bases from V and 0 bases from J, with 4 bases between. Per germline, CDR1 SGHTA and CDR2 FQGTGA. CDR3 length: 14 amino acids. CDR3 DNA sequence: TGTGCCAGCAGCTTAACGGGCAGCACAGATACGCAGTATTTT. This sequence encodes CASSLTGSTDTQYF.

The chain joins TRBV4-3 to TRBJ2-2, with D maybe TRBD2 (6 bases). CDR1 and CDR2 from the germline V gene are LGHNA and YSLEER. The V end lost 1 base, the J end lost 5 bases, and 14 bases lay between the germline ends. The CDR3 is made up of 16 amino acids. In DNA, the CDR3 is TGCGCCAGCAGCCAAGTCCCGCGGGGCTATACCGGGGAGCTGTTTTTT. Translated, it gives CASSQVPRGYTGELFF.

The V and J genes are TRBV13 and TRBJ2-7, with TRBD2 matching 12 bases. CDR3 length: 15 residues. Germline values: CDR1 PRHDT, CDR2 FYEKMQ (reference sequence). The trim removed 5 bases at V and 1 base at J, leaving 3 bases unmatched. CDR3 in amino acids: CASSKLAGGSYEQYF. The CDR3 coding sequence is TGTGCCAGCAGCAAACTAGCGGGGGGATCCTACGAGCAGTACTTC. Filled out from reference TRBV13 and TRBJ2-7, the complete variable domain reads AAGVIQSPRHLIKEKRETATLKCYPIPRHDTVYWYQQGPGQDPQFLISFYEKMQSDKGSIPDRFSAQQFSDYHSELNMSSLELGDSALYFCASSKLAGGSYEQYFGPGTRLTVT.

This clone came up once. The gene calls are TRBV30 and TRBJ1-6; tentative D call: TRBD1 (6 bases). CDR1 is GTSNPN, CDR2 SVGIG, per germline (reference sequence). The CDR3 loop spans 15 amino acids. Trimming shortened V by 0 bases and J by 2 bases, and 8 bases separated the two germline ends. DNA for the CDR3: TGTGCCTGGAGTGTACAGGGCCCCTATAATTCACCCCTCCACTTT. Its translation: CAWSVQGPYNSPLHF.

The rearrangement joins TRBV9 to TRBJ2-7; D possibly corresponds to TRBD1 (7 bases). Trimming took off 3 bases at V and 0 bases at J, with 10 bases between the two ends. This CDR3 has 14 residues. Germline V gene data show CDR1 as SGDLS and CDR2 as YYNGEE. The CDR3 loop is CASSGRDSSYEQYF. The CDR3 coding sequence is TGTGCCAGCAGCGGGCGGGACAGCTCCTACGAGCAGTACTTC.

The V gene is TRBV11-2, the J gene TRBJ2-2; 11 bases are a match to TRBD2. CDR1 SGHAT and CDR2 FQNNGV come from the germline V gene. V gave up 5 bases and J gave up 6 bases; unmatched junction bases: 5. The CDR3 runs 15 residues. CDR3 DNA: TGTGCCAGCAGCGTACTAGCGGGAGCGGCCGGGGAGCTGTTTTTT. Encoded protein: CASSVLAGAAGELFF.

This chain uses TRBV10-3 with TRBJ1-6; 8 bases match TRBD1. CDR1 and CDR2 from the germline V gene are ENHRY and SYGVKD. With V trimmed by 5 bases and J by 9 bases, 3 bases remained unmatched. This CDR3 has 13 residues. The CDR3 sequence: CAISNRGGSPLHF. Written as DNA, the CDR3 is TGTGCCATCAGTAACAGGGGGGGTTCACCCCTCCACTTT.

This chain links TRBV5-8 with TRBJ2-1, with 9 bases identical to TRBD1. The CDR3 totals 18 residues. Germline loops: CDR1 SGHTS, CDR2 YDEGEE. With 0 bases clipped from V and 4 bases from J, the junction kept 11 bases outside the gene matches. The CDR3 DNA reads as TGTGCCAGCAGCTTGGTTTTTGGGACAGGGTCTCCTTACAATGAGCAGTTCTTC. This encodes CASSLVFGTGSPYNEQFF.

The chain has TRBV27 and TRBJ2-6; D unresolved. The germline V gene encodes CDR1 MNHEY and CDR2 SMNVEV (reference sequence). This CDR3 is 16 amino acids long. V was pared by 6 bases and J by 0 bases, with 12 bases between. As DNA, the CDR3 is TGTGCCAGCAGCCCCCGTAGGAGCTCTGGGGCCAACGTCCTGACTTTC. Protein: CASSPRRSSGANVLTF. Complete variable domain (other parts from reference TRBV27 and TRBJ2-6): EAQVTQNPRYLITVTGKKLTVTCSQNMNHEYMSWYRQDPGLGLRQIYYSMNVEVTDKGDVPEGYKVSRKEKRNFPLILESPSPNQTSLYFCASSPRRSSGANVLTFGAGSRLTVL.